This T cell receptor (beta chain) emerged from a study of Tregs in tolerant kidney transplant recipients. About this clone: The CDR3 end lies 3 residues beyond the end of the read and is filled in from the germline J gene.

Trimming removed 0 bases from V and 4 bases from J, with 13 bases in between. Per germline, CDR1 DFQATT and CDR2 SNEGSKA (reference sequence). The CDR3 extends over 15 amino acids. Related graft donors supplied nonmyeloablative bone marrow transplants, and mixed chimerism was transient. Sequenced by immunoSEQ multiplex PCR; TCRdb stores in-frame clones only, minus some. The listing contains more than 10,000 clones. The chain carries TRBV20-1 and TRBJ2-1; D remains unclear. The sequence derives from a human patient who received a combined kidney and bone marrow transplant. Some T cells may be graft donor cells. The sample here was CD8+ T cells from blood (PBMCs), taken 24 months after the transplant. The CDR3 DNA, read in part, is TGCAGTGCTAGAGATAAACAGAACCTTTACAATGAG. This encodes CSARDKQNLYNE. In full, the CDR3 is CSARDKQNLYNEQFF.